A selection of T cell receptor beta chains follows, all from one sample in a study of CXCR3-negative and CXCR3-positive naive CD8 T cells. TCRdb reprocessed the 5' RACE reads and reports one entry per CDR3 protein, with no DNA. Here the sample table reports 120,000 to 150,000 distinct CDR3 sequences. The sequenced sample consisted of naive CXCR3+ CD8+ T cells from blood. These receptor sequences come from a human donor in good health. Some clones in this sample may be carry-over from other donors' samples. The CDR3 runs from the conserved cysteine through the conserved F or W. Each record gives: J gene, V gene, clone size, CDR3 length, CDR3 protein. Size tells how often a clone was seen (once, few, many) or the class of an expanded clone, and some rows leave it out.

TRBJ2-1 TRBV28 NA 12 CASSPRNNEQFF
TRBJ2-1 TRBV3-1 NA 15 CASSQDPGQYNEQFF
TRBJ1-2 TRBV28 NA 12 CASSLYRGAYTF
TRBJ1-2 TRBV30 NA 12 CAWTTGDYGYTF
TRBJ1-5 TRBV12-3/TRBV12-4 NA 16 CASTPAVPDDNQPQHF
TRBJ1-1 TRBV12-3/TRBV12-4 NA 15 CASSSRPTFATEAFF
TRBJ1-1 TRBV6-2/TRBV6-3 NA 14 CASSYQAGGAEAFF
TRBJ2-7 TRBV3-1 NA 16 CASSYGAEEPTYEQYF
TRBJ2-7 TRBV4-1 NA 16 CASSQGPGTDTYEQYF
TRBJ2-5 TRBV25-1 NA 11 CASLEGATQYF
TRBJ2-1 TRBV7-3 NA 15 CACSPTADHFNEQFF
TRBJ1-1 TRBV5-1 NA 14 CASSLGGGITEAFF
TRBJ2-3 TRBV23-1 NA 12 CASSPLPVEQYF
TRBJ2-7 TRBV12-3/TRBV12-4 NA 13 CASRGTGAYEQYF
TRBJ2-1 TRBV11-2 NA 14 CASSLESSYNEQFF
TRBJ1-4 TRBV4-2 NA 11 CASSQDEKLFF
TRBJ2-7 TRBV30 NA 14 CAWSAGDRVYEQYF
TRBJ2-7 TRBV20-1 NA 19 CSARDRDSGRARISYEQYF
TRBJ2-7 TRBV11-2 medium-sized 13 CASSLGQSYEQYF
TRBJ2-1 TRBV29-1 NA 14 CSVVAGSSYNEQFF
TRBJ1-1 TRBV12-3/TRBV12-4 NA 12 CADGTANTEAFF
TRBJ2-7 TRBV5-1 NA 13 CASSFETGYEQYF